At least ten counts were recorded for the clone carrying this TCR beta chain. The CDR3 totals 13 residues. V lost 4 bases, J lost 2 bases, and 9 bases lay in between. Germline CDR1 reads SGHDT; CDR2 reads YYEEEE. Using RNA transcripts as the source, TCR beta CDR3 regions were amplified. HTBI primers were used for first-round RT-PCR of the TCR CDR3. TCRdb redid the calling of the multiplex PCR reads with MiXCR, one entry per CDR3 protein. The sample lists approximately 430,000 distinct CDR3 sequences, around a sixth occurring once. The data belong to a study of T cells in Graves' hyperthyroidism and ophthalmopathy. Whole-study context: Any treatment followed the collection of peripheral blood at initial diagnosis.

Fresh peripheral blood, about 9.6 ml, yielded the PBMCs. J is TRBJ2-5 and V is TRBV5-6; D call uncertain. The sequenced material came from blood. This clonotype was sampled from a woman younger than 30 with Graves' hyperthyroidism. CDR3 in amino acids: CASSQTTQETQYF. DNA for the CDR3: TGTGCCAGCAGCCAGACCACTCAAGAGACCCAGTACTTC.